This T cell receptor (beta chain) was identified during a study of PD-L1 blockade in urothelial cancer. As for the study in general: Patients had undergone 0 to 3 prior chemotherapy regimens. Analyses used blood from 3 weeks (second dose) and 6 weeks after treatment start.

Clones were read by immunoSEQ multiplex PCR, and TCRdb kept only the in-frame ones, dropping some. The sample has tens of thousands of clones; roughly 88% are singletons. This clone is a singleton in its sample. It was locally advanced or metastatic urothelial carcinoma that patients had. The sequence derives from a man between 50 and 59 years old with urothelial cancer. The specimen comprised PBMCs, sampled around atezolizumab (anti-PD-L1) treatment.

The CDR3 DNA reads as TGTGCCAGCAGCCAAGGAGGTGAGACCCAGTACTTC. It is translated as CASSQGGETQYF. The gene calls are TRBV14 and TRBJ2-5; the D is unclear. Looked up from germline, CDR1 is SGHDN and CDR2 is FVKESK. CDR3 length: 12 amino acids. V was clipped by 1 base and J by 5 bases, with 5 bases between them.